The source of this T cell receptor (beta chain) is a study of blood T cells in healthy people across ages. This clonotype was seen only a few times. Its antigen is currently unknown. Losses at the gene ends were 6 bases for V and 3 bases for J; bases not matched to a gene: 7. The CDR3 spans 14 residues. Germline V gene lookup returns CDR1 DFQATT and CDR2 SNEGSKA (reference sequence). Study-wide points: Higher naive T cell percentage went strongly together with higher TCR beta diversity. When set beside aged donors, long-lived donors presented more naive CD4+ cells and higher diversity.

About 10 milliliters of peripheral blood were drawn from each donor into EDTA-treated tubes. Combining a sample-barcoded 5' primer with a J-beta primer mix, a second PCR ran for roughly 7 to 12 cycles. TCRdb itself ran the 5' RACE reads through MiXCR, one entry per CDR3 protein. Counted here are 700,000 to 800,000 distinct CDR3 sequences, 40% to 45% occurring once; the ten biggest clones make up 20% to 25%. The TCR comes from a woman aged 60-75 years in good health. The V call is TRBV20-1, the J call TRBJ2-7; 11 bases are shared with TRBD2. Sample: blood. The CDR3 bases are TGCAGTGCGATCTTAGCGGGAGGGCTCTACGAGCAGTACTTC. It codes for CSAILAGGLYEQYF.